Each of the 12 T cell receptor beta chains below was sequenced from the same sample in a study of blood T cell repertoires in COVID-19. Generated by immunoSEQ multiplex PCR, the TCRdb table keeps only in-frame clones and is missing some. The table records approximately 250,000 clones, approximately 85% of them present only once. The sample comprised PBMCs or T cells enriched from blood (not recorded which). The receptors shown here come from a woman aged 45-60 years with acute COVID-19.

This clone occurred once. The chain recombines TRBV19 with TRBJ2-3, with TRBD1 as a possible D gene (8 bases). The CDR3 has 16 residues. Germline V gives CDR1 LNHDA, CDR2 SQIVND (reference sequence). V was trimmed by 5 bases and J by 0 bases, leaving 15 bases between them. The CDR3 loop reads CASSSAQGGSTDTQYF. Here the CDR3 DNA reads TGTGCCAGTAGTTCAGCACAGGGGGGGAGCACAGATACGCAGTATTTT.

This clone appeared once. The chain is built from TRBV6-5 and TRBJ1-1, with 7 bases identical to TRBD1. The CDR3 consists of 13 residues. J was trimmed by 9 bases and V by 5 bases; bases with no gene match: 9. From germline, CDR1 is MNHEY and CDR2 SVGAGI. The DNA of the CDR3 is TGTGCCAGCAGTACCCAGACAGGGTCAAAAGCTTTCTTT. Encoded protein: CASSTQTGSKAFF.

The chain combines TRBV24-1 with TRBJ1-1, with 7 bases aligning to TRBD1. The germline CDR1 and CDR2 sequences are KGHDR and SFDVKD. The CDR3 covers 15 residues. The junction had 5 bases not matched to a gene; V was cut back by 4 bases and J by 1 base. CDR3 in amino acids: CATSDVGQKNTEAFF. The DNA of the CDR3 is TGTGCCACCAGTGACGTGGGACAGAAGAACACTGAAGCTTTCTTT.

V gene TRBV6-5 combines with J gene TRBJ1-1; weak D call: TRBD1 (6 bases). Deletions cut 6 bases from V and 1 base from J, with 9 bases between. CDR1 is MNHEY and CDR2 is SVGAGI in the germline V gene. This CDR3 is built from 13 residues. The CDR3 spells CASRQGRNTEAFF. CDR3 sequence (DNA): TGTGCCAGCAGACAGGGTCGGAACACTGAAGCTTTCTTT.

The J gene is TRBJ1-2, the V gene TRBV6-1; maybe TRBD1 (6 bases). This CDR3 is 13 amino acids long. Trimming took 2 bases from V and 7 from J, leaving 11 bases between them. The V gene's germline CDR1 is MNHNS and CDR2 SASEGT. The CDR3 nucleotides are TGTGCCAGCAGTGAAAACAGGGCCGGTGGCTACACCTTC. It is translated as CASSENRAGGYTF.

This clone appeared a few times. The genes are TRBV6-5 and TRBJ2-2, with TRBD2 as a possible D gene (7 bases). Trimming shortened V by 3 bases and J by 3 bases, and 11 bases separated the two germline ends. Germline lookup yields CDR1 MNHEY and CDR2 SVGAGI. The CDR3 has 15 residues. CDR3 sequence (DNA): TGTGCCAGCAGTTATGAGGGGGGGTACACCGGGGAGCTGTTTTTT. This translates into CASSYEGGYTGELFF.

CDR3 region: CASSVGQGVDTGELFF. The CDR3 DNA reads TGTGCCAGCAGTGTCGGACAGGGGGTCGACACCGGGGAGCTGTTTTTT. The chain carries TRBV6-1 and TRBJ2-2; 10 positions agree with TRBD1. CDR3 length: 16 residues. Germline assignment: CDR1 MNHNS and CDR2 SASEGT. V lost 4 bases to trimming and J lost 3 bases; unmatched junction nucleotides: 5.

This clone was recorded a few times. The J gene is TRBJ2-2, the V gene TRBV5-1; weak D call: TRBD1 (8 bases). V was trimmed by 3 bases and J by 5 bases, leaving 17 bases between them. There are 16 residues in the CDR3. CDR1 SGHRS and CDR2 YFSETQ come from the germline V gene. Here the CDR3 DNA reads TGCGCCAGCAGCTCCTTCCCACAGGGGGGGACCGGGGAGCTGTTTTTT. Amino acid sequence: CASSSFPQGGTGELFF.

The genes are TRBV4-3 and TRBJ2-3, with 8 positions matching TRBD2. The J segment lost 1 base and the V segment lost 4 bases, leaving 4 bases of the junction unmatched. CDR3 length: 15 amino acids. Germline V gene data show CDR1 as LGHNA and CDR2 as YSLEER. CDR3 amino acids: CASSRETSGTDTQYF. CDR3 nucleotide sequence: TGCGCCAGCAGCCGAGAGACTAGCGGCACAGATACGCAGTATTTT.

The chain has TRBV7-2 and TRBJ1-4; 7 positions match TRBD1. The trim removed 2 bases at V and 7 bases at J, leaving 4 bases unmatched. This CDR3 has 14 amino acids. Germline V gene sequence: CDR1 SGHTA, CDR2 FQGNSA. The DNA of the CDR3 is TGTGCCAGCAGCTTACAGGGGGACCTTGAAAAACTGTTTTTT. Amino acids: CASSLQGDLEKLFF.

The chain has TRBV10-3 and TRBJ2-1; 7 bases map to TRBD2. Looked up from germline, CDR1 is ENHRY and CDR2 is SYGVKD. After removal of 10 bases from V and 5 bases from J, the junction contained 11 bases not matched to a gene. The CDR3 sequence is 14 residues long. This CDR3 reads CANSGSLRDNEQFF. CDR3 nucleotides: TGTGCCAATAGCGGGTCACTAAGGGACAATGAGCAGTTCTTC.

The chain combines TRBV30 with TRBJ1-4, with a possible D match to TRBD1 (6 bases). The CDR3 has 17 residues. Trimming removed 1 base at V and 4 bases at J, with 19 bases between. Germline V gene lookup returns CDR1 GTSNPN and CDR2 SVGIG (reference sequence). As DNA, the CDR3 is TGTGCCTGGAGTGCACAGCCCCCGGGACACTTTAATGAAAAACTGTTTTTT. Protein product: CAWSAQPPGHFNEKLFF. Complete variable domain (other parts from reference TRBV30 and TRBJ1-4): SQTIHQWPATLVQPVGSPLSLECTVEGTSNPNLYWYRQAAGRGLQLLFYSVGIGQISSEVPQNLSASRPQDRQFILSSKKLLLSDSGFYLCAWSAQPPGHFNEKLFFGSGTQLSVL.